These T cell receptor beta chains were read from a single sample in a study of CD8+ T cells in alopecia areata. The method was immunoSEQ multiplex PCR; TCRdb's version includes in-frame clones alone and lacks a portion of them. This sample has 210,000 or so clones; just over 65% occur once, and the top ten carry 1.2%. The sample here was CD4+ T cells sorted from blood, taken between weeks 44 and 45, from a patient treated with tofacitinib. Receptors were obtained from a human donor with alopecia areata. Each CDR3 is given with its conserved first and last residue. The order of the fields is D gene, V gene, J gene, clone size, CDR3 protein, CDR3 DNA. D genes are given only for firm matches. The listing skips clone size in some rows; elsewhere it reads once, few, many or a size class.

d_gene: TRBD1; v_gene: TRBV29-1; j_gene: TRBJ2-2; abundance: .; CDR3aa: CSVTGAGDRELFF; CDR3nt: TGCAGCGTGACAGGGGCCGGTGATAGGGAGCTGTTTTTT
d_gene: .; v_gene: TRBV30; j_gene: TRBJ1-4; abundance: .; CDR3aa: CAWQRQEGEKLFF; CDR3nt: TGTGCCTGGCAACGACAGGAGGGTGAAAAACTGTTTTTT
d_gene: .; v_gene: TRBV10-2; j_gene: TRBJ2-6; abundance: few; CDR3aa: CASDDGSSGANVLTF; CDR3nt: TGCGCCAGCGATGATGGGAGCTCTGGGGCCAACGTCCTGACTTTC
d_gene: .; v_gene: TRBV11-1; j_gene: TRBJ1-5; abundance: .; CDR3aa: CASSFGNNQPQHF; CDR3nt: TGTGCCAGCAGCTTCGGTAACAATCAGCCCCAGCATTTT
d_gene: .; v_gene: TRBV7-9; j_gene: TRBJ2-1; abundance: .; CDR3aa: CASSLGPLSYNEQFF; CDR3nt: TGTGCCAGCAGCTTGGGACCGCTCTCCTACAATGAGCAGTTCTTC
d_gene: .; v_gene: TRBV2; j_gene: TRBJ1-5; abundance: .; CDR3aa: CASSGQINQPQHF; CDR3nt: TGTGCCAGCAGTGGACAGATCAATCAGCCCCAGCATTTT
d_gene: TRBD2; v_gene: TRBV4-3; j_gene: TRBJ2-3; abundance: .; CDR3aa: CASSQGLAGTQYF; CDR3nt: TGCGCCAGCAGCCAAGGTTTAGCGGGTACGCAGTATTTT
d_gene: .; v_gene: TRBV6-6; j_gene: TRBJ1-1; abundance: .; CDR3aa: CASSYMVNTEAFF; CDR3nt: TGTGCCAGCAGTTACATGGTGAACACTGAAGCTTTCTTT
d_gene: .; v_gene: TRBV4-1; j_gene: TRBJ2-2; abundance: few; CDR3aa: CASSQRQGGAPGRNTGELFF; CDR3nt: TGCGCCAGCAGCCAACGTCAAGGGGGGGCCCCGGGACGGAACACCGGGGAGCTGTTTTTT
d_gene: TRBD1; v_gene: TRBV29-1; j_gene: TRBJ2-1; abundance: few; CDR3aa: CSVGAGQGNEQFF; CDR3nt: TGCAGCGTTGGGGCGGGACAGGGGAATGAGCAGTTCTTC
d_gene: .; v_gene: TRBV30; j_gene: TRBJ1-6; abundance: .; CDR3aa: CAWSVLPGGRNSPLHF; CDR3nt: TGTGCCTGGAGTGTACTGCCCGGGGGCAGGAATTCACCCCTCCACTTT
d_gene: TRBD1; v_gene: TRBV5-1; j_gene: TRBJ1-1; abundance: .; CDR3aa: CASSLGGTENTEAFF; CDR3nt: TGCGCCAGCAGCTTGGGAGGGACAGAGAACACTGAAGCTTTCTTT
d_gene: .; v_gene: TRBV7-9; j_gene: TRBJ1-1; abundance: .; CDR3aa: CASSLRTDAFF; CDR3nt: TGTGCCAGCAGCTTACGGACAGACGCTTTCTTT
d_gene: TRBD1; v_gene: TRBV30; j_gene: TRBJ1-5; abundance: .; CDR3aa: CAWNRGGQPQHF; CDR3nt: TGTGCCTGGAACAGGGGTGGTCAGCCCCAGCATTTT
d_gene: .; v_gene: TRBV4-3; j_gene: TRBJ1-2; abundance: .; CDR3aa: CASSQEASYGYTF; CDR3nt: TGCGCCAGCAGCCAAGAGGCCAGCTATGGCTACACCTTC
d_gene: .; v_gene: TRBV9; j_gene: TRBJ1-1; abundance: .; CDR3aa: CASSVAGARATNTEAFF; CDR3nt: TGTGCCAGCAGCGTAGCGGGAGCGAGGGCTACGAACACTGAAGCTTTCTTT
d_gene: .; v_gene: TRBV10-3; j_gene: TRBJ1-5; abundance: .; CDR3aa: CAISRDIQSQPQHF; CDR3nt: TGTGCCATCAGTCGGGACATTCAGAGTCAGCCCCAGCATTTT
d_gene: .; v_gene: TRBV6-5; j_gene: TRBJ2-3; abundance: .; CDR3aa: CASSYSLMGDTQYF; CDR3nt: TGTGCCAGCAGTTACTCACTAATGGGGGATACGCAGTATTTT
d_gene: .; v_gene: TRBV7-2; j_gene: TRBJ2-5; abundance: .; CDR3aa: CASSLVKGVFQETQYF; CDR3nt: TGTGCCAGCAGCTTAGTCAAGGGGGTGTTTCAAGAGACCCAGTACTTC
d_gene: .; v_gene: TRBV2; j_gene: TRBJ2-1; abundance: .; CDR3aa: CASKILVGRDEQFF; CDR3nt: TGTGCCAGCAAAATTTTAGTGGGTAGGGATGAGCAGTTCTTC
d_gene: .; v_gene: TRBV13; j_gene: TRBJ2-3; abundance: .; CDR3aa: CASSSAGKAQYF; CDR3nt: TGTGCCAGCAGCTCCGCGGGTAAGGCGCAGTATTTT
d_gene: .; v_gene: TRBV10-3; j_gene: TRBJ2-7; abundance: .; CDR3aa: CAISVAGEQYF; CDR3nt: TGTGCCATCAGTGTAGCTGGGGAGCAGTACTTC